This T cell receptor beta chain appears in the sequencing data of a study of radiotherapy plus CTLA-4 blockade in lung cancer. Study details: For 15% to 20% of patients, objective responses occurred, and just over 30% had disease control.

The table came from immunoSEQ multiplex PCR; TCRdb's copy has only in-frame clones and leaves some out. Of tens of thousands of clones in the sample, 65% to 80% were seen once. Whole-study findings and limits: Radiotherapy was combined with ipilimumab, and tumor-derived TCR clones then expanded in blood. Reportedly, early blood T cell clone dynamics best predicted response, with interferon-beta.

With respect to this clone: Its antigen is as yet unknown.

With 2 bases removed from V and 4 bases from J, the gap between germline ends came to 13 bases. The CDR3 loop spans 16 amino acids. Germline V lookup: CDR1 SGHNT, CDR2 YYREEE (reference sequence). J is TRBJ2-6 and V is TRBV5-4; the D is unclear. This material consisted of peripheral blood, taken from a patient treated with radiotherapy plus ipilimumab. The source is a human donor with non-small cell lung cancer who had a complete response to radiotherapy plus ipilimumab. The CDR3 DNA reads TGTGCCAGCAGCTTCCCTTTATCGTTCGGGGCCAACGTCCTGACTTTC. Amino acid sequence: CASSFPLSFGANVLTF.